The T cell receptor (beta chain) described here comes from a study of vaccination and CD4 T cells after COVID-19. Whole-study context: The control cultures got either a CEFX pool, an HIV-1 Nef pool, or no peptide at all. General study findings and limits: For convalescent patients, a median around 90% of reactive clones surfaced exclusively after vaccination.

Treatment denoted: roughly 10-day PBMC culture with coronavirus spike peptide pools or control peptides (ViraFEST assay). The CDR3 runs to 13 residues. Germline CDR1 and CDR2: DFQATT and SNEGSKA (reference sequence). The germline V and J ends were trimmed by 3 bases and 2 bases, with 11 bases remaining between them. An Oncomine TCR Beta short-read assay was used to sequence the DNA from cultured CD4+ T cells. TCRdb called the PCR reads again in MiXCR, with one record for every CDR3 protein. Of around 8,300 distinct CDR3 sequences in the sample, more than 60% were seen once. Comment on this clonotype: Its specificity is unknown.

The chain uses TRBV20-1 and TRBJ2-7; unclear D gene. The sequencing used cultured CD4+ T cells from blood, collected after SARS-CoV-2 vaccination. The sequence came from a human donor with COVID-19. The CDR3, as DNA: TGCAGTGCTAGGAACATCTTAACCTACGAGCAGTACTTC. Protein product: CSARNILTYEQYF.